A selection of T cell receptor beta chains follows, all from one sample in a study of metastatic and nonmetastatic thyroid tumors. Using MiXCR, TCRdb re-called clones from the PCR reads. The sample consists of several thousand clones, approximately 30% of them appearing once. Sequencing input: adjacent normal tissue. These TCRs come from a female donor with papillary thyroid cancer or a benign thyroid nodule (not recorded which). Some clones in this sample may be carry-over from other donors' samples. Both conserved end residues are part of each CDR3. The D gene is left open where the match is weak. Clone size is stated in some rows and not others, as once, few, many or a class when expanded.

D: -; size: medium-sized; J: TRBJ1-2; V: TRBV6-1; DNA: TGTGCCAGCAGTCCGGACCCTAACTATGGCTACACCTTC; CDR3: CASSPDPNYGYTF
D: TRBD2; size: -; J: TRBJ2-7; V: TRBV20-1; DNA: TGCAGTGCTAGTAGACTAGCTGGGTTTGGGGAGCAGTACTTC; CDR3: CSASRLAGFGEQYF
D: -; size: -; J: TRBJ2-7; V: TRBV30; DNA: TGTGCCTGGAACCGGGACCCAGATTCCTACGAGCAGTACTTC; CDR3: CAWNRDPDSYEQYF
D: TRBD1; size: few; J: TRBJ1-1; V: TRBV20-1; DNA: TGCAGTGCTAGAGATTCCGGGACAGGGAGGTCTGAAGCTTTCTTT; CDR3: CSARDSGTGRSEAFF
D: -; size: -; J: TRBJ2-5; V: TRBV9; DNA: TGTGCCAGCAGCGTGGCCAGCGGGCCAGAGACCCAGTACTTC; CDR3: CASSVASGPETQYF
D: -; size: -; J: TRBJ2-3; V: TRBV27; DNA: TGTGCCAGCTTCGCGTGTTGGGGAACAGATACGCAGTATTTT; CDR3: CASFACWGTDTQYF
D: TRBD1; size: few; J: TRBJ2-7; V: TRBV5-1; DNA: TGCGCCAGCAGCTTAGGGACAGGCCCCCTCTCCTACGAGCAGTACTTC; CDR3: CASSLGTGPLSYEQYF
D: -; size: once; J: TRBJ2-3; V: TRBV5-6; DNA: TGTGCCAGCAGCTTGGCCCTTTCCCCAAGCACAGATACGCAGTATTTT; CDR3: CASSLALSPSTDTQYF
D: -; size: -; J: TRBJ2-5; V: TRBV6-1; DNA: TGTGCCAGCAGTGAAGGGTTTGGAGAGACCCAGTACTTC; CDR3: CASSEGFGETQYF
D: -; size: large; J: TRBJ2-6; V: TRBV20-1; DNA: TGCAGTACTCAGGGGTCTGGGGCCAACGTCCTGACTTTC; CDR3: CSTQGSGANVLTF
D: TRBD2; size: -; J: TRBJ2-6; V: TRBV20-1; DNA: TGCAGTGCAACTATAGCGGGCGGAATGGGAGGGGCCAACGTCCTGACTTTC; CDR3: CSATIAGGMGGANVLTF
D: -; size: -; J: TRBJ2-7; V: TRBV20-1; DNA: TGCAGTGCTCCCAACAGACAGAGGACCTACGAGCAGTACTTC; CDR3: CSAPNRQRTYEQYF
D: -; size: few; J: TRBJ1-2; V: TRBV28; DNA: TGTGCCAGCAAACTCGGTGGGCAGGGGAGTAGCTATGGCTACACCTTC; CDR3: CASKLGGQGSSYGYTF
D: -; size: -; J: TRBJ2-7; V: TRBV5-1; DNA: TGCGCCAGCAGCTTACGAACACCAGCGGCAGCCAACTCCTACGAGCAGTACTTC; CDR3: CASSLRTPAAANSYEQYF
D: -; size: medium-sized; J: TRBJ1-4; V: TRBV24-1; DNA: TGTGCCACCAGTGATGGGACCGTGACTAATGAAAAACTGTTTTTT; CDR3: CATSDGTVTNEKLFF
D: TRBD2; size: few; J: TRBJ2-7; V: TRBV12-5; DNA: TGTGCTAGTGGTCCTGGACTAGCGGGGGCGTCTAGCTCCTACGAGCAGTACTTC; CDR3: CASGPGLAGASSSYEQYF
D: TRBD2; size: hyperexpanded; J: TRBJ2-4; V: TRBV12-3/TRBV12-4; DNA: TGTGCCAGCAGTTTACTATGGGGGGGGGTCAAAAACATTCAGTACTTC; CDR3: CASSLLWGGVKNIQYF
D: -; size: medium-sized; J: TRBJ1-1; V: TRBV20-1; DNA: TGCAGTGCTAGGTCCCCGAACACTGAAGCTTTCTTT; CDR3: CSARSPNTEAFF
D: TRBD2; size: large; J: TRBJ2-7; V: TRBV7-2; DNA: TGTGCCAGCAGTTTGACTAGCGGGGACCTCTACGAGCAGTACTTC; CDR3: CASSLTSGDLYEQYF
D: -; size: -; J: TRBJ1-1; V: TRBV12-3/TRBV12-4; DNA: TGTGCCAGCAGTTTAGAAAGATCACAGTTGGGGAAGAACACTGAAGCTTTCTTT; CDR3: CASSLERSQLGKNTEAFF
D: -; size: -; J: TRBJ1-6; V: TRBV6-1; DNA: TGTGCCAGCAGTGAAATTCAGGGGACGAGCTCCTATAATTCACCCCTCCACTTT; CDR3: CASSEIQGTSSYNSPLHF
D: TRBD1; size: -; J: TRBJ2-7; V: TRBV20-1; DNA: TGCAGTGCCCGGGGACAGGGGGATTACGAGCAGTACTTC; CDR3: CSARGQGDYEQYF
D: -; size: -; J: TRBJ2-2; V: TRBV7-3; DNA: TGTGCCAGCAGCCCCACGGGCGGAGCCACCGGGGAGCTGTTTTTT; CDR3: CASSPTGGATGELFF
D: TRBD1; size: -; J: TRBJ1-1; V: TRBV19; DNA: TGTGCCAGTAGTATACAGGGGGGGGTGAACACTGAAGCTTTCTTT; CDR3: CASSIQGGVNTEAFF
D: TRBD2; size: -; J: TRBJ2-1; V: TRBV4-1; DNA: TGCGCCAGCAGCCAAGGGGGGTTGGGGCGGGAGTATGGTGAGCAGTCCTTC; CDR3: CASSQGGLGREYGEQSF
D: -; size: -; J: TRBJ1-1; V: TRBV4-1; DNA: TGCGCCAGCAGCCCCCGGGGGAACACTGAAGCTTTCTTT; CDR3: CASSPRGNTEAFF
D: -; size: -; J: TRBJ1-2; V: TRBV6-2/TRBV6-3; DNA: TGTGCCAGCAGTTACTCCGCCGTCGGGGGCGGCTACACCTTC; CDR3: CASSYSAVGGGYTF
D: TRBD1; size: few; J: TRBJ1-1; V: TRBV6-2/TRBV6-3; DNA: TGTGCCAGCAGTTACAGACACCCGGGACAGGGGGTCGCGACTGAAGCTTTCTTT; CDR3: CASSYRHPGQGVATEAFF
D: TRBD1; size: few; J: TRBJ2-7; V: TRBV6-1; DNA: TGTGCCAGCAGACGGGACAGTGTTAGGGAGCAGTACTTC; CDR3: CASRRDSVREQYF
D: TRBD1; size: few; J: TRBJ1-1; V: TRBV2; DNA: TGTGCCAGCAGTTTAGACAGGGGATCCACTGAAGCTTTCTTT; CDR3: CASSLDRGSTEAFF
D: TRBD1; size: -; J: TRBJ2-3; V: TRBV13; DNA: TGTGCCAGCAGCTTAGGTCACAGGGGGCCCGCAGATACGCAGTATTTT; CDR3: CASSLGHRGPADTQYF
D: TRBD2; size: -; J: TRBJ2-1; V: TRBV11-2; DNA: TGTGCCAGCAGCGCAACTAGCGGGAGGAATGAGCAGTTCTTC; CDR3: CASSATSGRNEQFF
D: TRBD1; size: few; J: TRBJ2-1; V: TRBV6-1; DNA: TGTGCCAGCAGTCGACAGGGGAACAATGAGCAGTTCTTC; CDR3: CASSRQGNNEQFF
D: -; size: medium-sized; J: TRBJ2-7; V: TRBV7-2; DNA: TGTGCCAGCGGCCGCGGGGACAGATACGAGCAGTACTTC; CDR3: CASGRGDRYEQYF
D: TRBD2; size: -; J: TRBJ2-3; V: TRBV5-1; DNA: TGCGCCAGCAGCTCGGGACTAGCGGGGGGTACGCAGTATTTT; CDR3: CASSSGLAGGTQYF
D: -; size: -; J: TRBJ1-1; V: TRBV9; DNA: TGTGCCAGCAGCGTCATCCACACTGAAGCTTTCTTT; CDR3: CASSVIHTEAFF
D: -; size: few; J: TRBJ1-1; V: TRBV15; DNA: TGTGCCACCAGCTGGGGCCTAAAGGGTTTAGACGGTGAAGCTTTCTTT; CDR3: CATSWGLKGLDGEAFF
D: -; size: few; J: TRBJ2-7; V: TRBV30; DNA: TGTGCCTGGAGTCCAGGCCCAAGGGGCCACTACGAGCAGTACTTC; CDR3: CAWSPGPRGHYEQYF
D: -; size: -; J: TRBJ2-7; V: TRBV11-2; DNA: TGTGCCAGCAGCTTATCGAAGGAGCAGTACTTC; CDR3: CASSLSKEQYF
D: -; size: -; J: TRBJ2-2; V: TRBV2; DNA: TGTGCCAGCCGCCTTCCGGGCATTTTCACCGGGGAGCTGTTTTTT; CDR3: CASRLPGIFTGELFF
D: -; size: -; J: TRBJ2-3; V: TRBV5-1; DNA: TGCGCCAGCAGCTTGGGAGACCCTAGCACAGATACGCAGTATTTT; CDR3: CASSLGDPSTDTQYF